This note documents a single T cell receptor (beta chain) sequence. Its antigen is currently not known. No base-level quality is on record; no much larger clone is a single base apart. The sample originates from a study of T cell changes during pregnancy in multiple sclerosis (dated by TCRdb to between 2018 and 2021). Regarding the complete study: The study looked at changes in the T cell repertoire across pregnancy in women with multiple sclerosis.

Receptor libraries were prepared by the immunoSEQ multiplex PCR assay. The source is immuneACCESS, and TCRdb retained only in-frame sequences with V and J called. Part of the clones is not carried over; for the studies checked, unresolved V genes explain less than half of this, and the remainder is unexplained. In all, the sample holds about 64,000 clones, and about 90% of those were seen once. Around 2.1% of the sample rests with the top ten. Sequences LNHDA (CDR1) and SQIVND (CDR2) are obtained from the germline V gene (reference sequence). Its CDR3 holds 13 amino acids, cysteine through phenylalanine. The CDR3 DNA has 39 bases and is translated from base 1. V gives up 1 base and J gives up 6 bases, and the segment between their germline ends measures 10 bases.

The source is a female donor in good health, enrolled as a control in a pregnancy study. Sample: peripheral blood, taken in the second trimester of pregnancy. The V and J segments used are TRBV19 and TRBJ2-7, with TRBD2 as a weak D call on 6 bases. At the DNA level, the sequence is TGTGCCAGTAGTATAGGACTAGAAAGCGAGCAGTACTTC. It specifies CASSIGLESEQYF.